These 5 T cell receptor beta chains originate from one sample sequenced in a study of cytomegalovirus exposure and HLA in healthy donors. Vbeta (60) and Jbeta (13) primers were used in the PCR. TCRdb's copy holds only in-frame clones and misses some; the assay was immunoSEQ multiplex PCR. The repertoire holds about 130,000 clones, about two thirds seen once, with about 3% in the top ten. What was sequenced was PBMCs. Receptors originate from a human donor in good health.

Only a few counts were recorded for this clone. J is TRBJ1-6 and V is TRBV6-1, with TRBD1 matching 9 bases. CDR3 length: 12 residues. Germline V gives CDR1 MNHNS, CDR2 SASEGT. The V segment lost 7 bases and the J segment 9 bases; nucleotides outside the gene matches: 1. CDR3 bases: TGTGCCAGCAAGACAGGGGGTTCACCCCTCCACTTT. Its translation: CASKTGGSPLHF.

The chain links TRBV28 to TRBJ2-2; a weak D match, TRBD1 (5 bases). Germline CDR1 is MDHEN and CDR2 is SYDVKM. The CDR3 totals 18 residues. V dropped 1 base and J dropped 3 bases, with 18 bases sitting between them. The CDR3 DNA reads as TGTGCCAGCAGTTTATTAGGGCGGAAGGACACAGACACCGGGGAGCTGTTTTTT. Translated: CASSLLGRKDTDTGELFF. Using reference TRBV28 and TRBJ2-2 for the parts outside the CDR3, the full variable domain is DVKVTQSSRYLVKRTGEKVFLECVQDMDHENMFWYRQDPGLGLRLIYFSYDVKMKEKGDIPEGYSVSREKKERFSLILESASTNQTSMYLCASSLLGRKDTDTGELFFGEGSRLTVL.

The chain is built from TRBV14 and TRBJ1-2; D possibly corresponds to TRBD1 (6 bases). CDR3 length: 13 residues. CDR1 is SGHDN, CDR2 FVKESK, per germline. With 6 bases removed from V and 7 bases from J, the gap between germline ends came to 15 bases. CDR3 amino acids: CASSQKGGVGYTF. The CDR3 coding sequence is TGTGCCAGCAGTCAAAAAGGGGGAGTTGGCTACACCTTC.

The V gene is TRBV10-3, the J gene TRBJ2-5, with D maybe TRBD2 (6 bases). TRBJ2-7 matches the DNA end more closely, so the J call is doubtful. The CDR3 has 16 amino acids. Germline-derived CDR1 and CDR2 are ENHRY and SYGVKD. The CDR3 reads CAISEWVAVGFYEQYF. The CDR3 nucleotides read TGTGCCATCAGTGAGTGGGTAGCGGTGGGATTCTACGAGCAGTACTTC.

This clone occurred a few times. This sequence joins TRBV4-2 and TRBJ1-2, with a tentative D call TRBD1 (5 bases). The CDR3 is made up of 14 amino acids. Germline V lookup: CDR1 LGHNA, CDR2 YNFKEQ. The V and J ends lost 0 bases and 8 bases respectively, with 13 bases between them. The CDR3 nucleotides are TGTGCCAGCAGCCAAGATGGGCTCTCAGGGGGCTACACCTTC. Translated: CASSQDGLSGGYTF.